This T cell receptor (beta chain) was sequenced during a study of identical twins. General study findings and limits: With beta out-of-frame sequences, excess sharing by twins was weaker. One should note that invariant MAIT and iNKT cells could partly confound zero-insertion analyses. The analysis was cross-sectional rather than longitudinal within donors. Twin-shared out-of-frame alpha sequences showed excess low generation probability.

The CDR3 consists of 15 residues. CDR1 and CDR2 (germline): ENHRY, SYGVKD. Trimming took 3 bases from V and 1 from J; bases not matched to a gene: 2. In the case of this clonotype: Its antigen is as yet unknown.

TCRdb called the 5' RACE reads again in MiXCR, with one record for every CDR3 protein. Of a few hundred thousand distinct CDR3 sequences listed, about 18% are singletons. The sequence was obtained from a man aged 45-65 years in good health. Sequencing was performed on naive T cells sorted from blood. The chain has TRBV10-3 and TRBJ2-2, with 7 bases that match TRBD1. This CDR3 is CAISDRGKNTGELFF. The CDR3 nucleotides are TGTGCCATCAGTGACAGGGGGAAGAACACCGGGGAGCTGTTTTTT.